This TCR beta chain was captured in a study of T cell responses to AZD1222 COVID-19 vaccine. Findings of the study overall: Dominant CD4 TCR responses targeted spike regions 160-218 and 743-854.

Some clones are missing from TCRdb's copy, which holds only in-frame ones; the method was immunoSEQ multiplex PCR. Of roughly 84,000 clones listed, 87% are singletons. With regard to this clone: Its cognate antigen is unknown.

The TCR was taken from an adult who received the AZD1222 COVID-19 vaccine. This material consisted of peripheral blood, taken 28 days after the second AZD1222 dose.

CDR3 nucleotide sequence: TGTGCCAGTAGTATAGGTTCAGGGGCGACGGGGCAGCCCCAGCATTTT. The encoded protein is CASSIGSGATGQPQHF. The J gene is TRBJ1-5, the V gene TRBV19; a weak D match, TRBD1 (6 bases). The CDR3 has 16 amino acids. Trimming shortened V by 1 base and J by 7 bases, and 17 bases separated the two germline ends. Per germline, CDR1 LNHDA and CDR2 SQIVND (reference sequence).